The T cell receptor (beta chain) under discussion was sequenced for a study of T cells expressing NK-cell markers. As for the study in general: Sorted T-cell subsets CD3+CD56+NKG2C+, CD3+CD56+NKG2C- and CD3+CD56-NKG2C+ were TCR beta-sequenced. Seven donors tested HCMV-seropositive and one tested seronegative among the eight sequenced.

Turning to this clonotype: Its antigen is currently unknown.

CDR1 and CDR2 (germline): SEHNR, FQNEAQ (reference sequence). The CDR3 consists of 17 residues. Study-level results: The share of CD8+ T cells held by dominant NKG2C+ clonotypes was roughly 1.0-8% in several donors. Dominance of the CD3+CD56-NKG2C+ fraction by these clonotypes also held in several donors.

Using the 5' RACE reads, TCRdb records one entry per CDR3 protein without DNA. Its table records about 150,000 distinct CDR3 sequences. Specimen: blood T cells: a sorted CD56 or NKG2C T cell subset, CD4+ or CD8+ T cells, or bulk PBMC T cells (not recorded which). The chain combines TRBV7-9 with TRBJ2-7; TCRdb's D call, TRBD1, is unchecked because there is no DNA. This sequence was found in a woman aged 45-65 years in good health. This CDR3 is CASSSRGETVYFYEQYF. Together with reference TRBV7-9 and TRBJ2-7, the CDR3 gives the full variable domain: DTGVSQNPRHKITKRGQNVTFRCDPISEHNRLYWYRQTLGQGPEFLTYFQNEAQLEKSRLLSDRFSAERPKGSFSTLEIQRTEQGDSAMYLCASSSRGETVYFYEQYFGPGTRLTVT.